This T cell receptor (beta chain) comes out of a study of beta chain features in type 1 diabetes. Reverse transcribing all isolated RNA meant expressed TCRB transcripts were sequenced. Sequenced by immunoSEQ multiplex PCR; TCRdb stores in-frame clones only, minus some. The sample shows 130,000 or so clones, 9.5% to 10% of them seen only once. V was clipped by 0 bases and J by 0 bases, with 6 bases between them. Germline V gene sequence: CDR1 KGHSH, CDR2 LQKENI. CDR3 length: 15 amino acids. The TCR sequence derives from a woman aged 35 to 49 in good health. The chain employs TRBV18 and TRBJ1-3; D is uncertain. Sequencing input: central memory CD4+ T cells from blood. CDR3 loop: CASSPPASSGNTIYF. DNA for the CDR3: TGTGCCAGCTCACCACCGGCCAGCTCTGGAAACACCATATATTTT.